The rows below give T cell receptor beta chains drawn from one sample of a study of blood T cells in healthy people across ages. In TCRdb, the 5' RACE reads were re-called with MiXCR into one record per CDR3 protein. The sample holds over a million distinct CDR3 sequences, 35% to 55% seen once. The specimen was blood. These receptors all stem from a woman aged 55-70 years in good health. The CDR3 runs from the conserved cysteine through the conserved F or W. Each record gives: D gene, clone size, J gene, V gene, CDR3 protein, CDR3 DNA. The D gene is left open where the match is weak. Part of the rows lack a size; the others show once, few, many or a class for expanded clones.

>NA|few|TRBJ2-5|TRBV5-4
CASSCYVLIEETQYF
TGTGCCAGCAGCTGTTATGTGTTGATAGAAGAGACCCAGTACTTC
>NA|NA|TRBJ2-5|TRBV25-1
CASSELGGAPEETQYF
TGTGCCAGCAGTGAATTAGGGGGGGCGCCTGAAGAGACCCAGTACTTC
>NA|NA|TRBJ2-3|TRBV6-5
CASSYDRRENIGATDTQYF
TGTGCCAGCAGTTATGACAGACGGGAGAATATTGGCGCAACAGATACGCAGTATTTT
>TRBD2|NA|TRBJ2-5|TRBV5-5
CASSFILAGGPYNEQYF
TGTGCCAGCAGCTTTATACTAGCGGGAGGGCCCTACAATGAGCAGTACTTC
>NA|NA|TRBJ1-1|TRBV6-5
CASSSTAMNTEAFF
TGTGCCAGCAGTTCGACGGCCATGAACACTGAAGCTTTCTTT
>NA|NA|TRBJ2-3|TRBV9
CASSGRGPTDTQYF
TGTGCCAGCAGCGGCCGGGGACCAACAGATACGCAGTATTTT
>NA|NA|TRBJ2-1|TRBV7-6
CASSLDVVSYNEQFF
TGTGCCAGCAGCTTAGACGTTGTCTCCTACAATGAGCAGTTCTTC
>TRBD2|NA|TRBJ2-3|TRBV9
CASSVGPGRATDTQYF
TGTGCCAGCAGCGTAGGCCCGGGGAGGGCCACAGATACGCAGTATTTT
>NA|NA|TRBJ2-1|TRBV29-1
CSVRLGTYNEQFF
TGCAGCGTCCGACTTGGGACATACAATGAGCAGTTCTTC
>NA|NA|TRBJ2-7|TRBV5-1
CASSLTGNIYEQYF
TGCGCCAGCAGCTTGACAGGCAACATCTACGAGCAGTACTTC
>NA|NA|TRBJ2-1|TRBV24-1
CATSDALRSSEQFF
TGTGCCACCAGTGATGCCTTAAGGTCGAGTGAGCAGTTCTTC
>NA|few|TRBJ2-7|TRBV21-1
CASSKARTGGAYSSYEQYF
TGTGCCAGCAGCAAGGCGAGGACAGGGGGCGCTTACTCCTCCTACGAGCAGTACTTC
>TRBD2|once|TRBJ2-1|TRBV9
CASSVELAGPHNEQFF
TGTGCCAGCAGCGTAGAGCTAGCGGGACCCCACAATGAGCAGTTCTTC